These 29 T cell receptor beta chains came from one sample sequenced in a study of OX40 agonist ivuxolimab in advanced cancers. Repertoires were generated with immunoSEQ multiplex PCR, while TCRdb's copy carries only in-frame clones and drops some. The profile shows roughly 70,000 clones, 86% of them singletons. The material sequenced was CD4+ or CD8+ T cells sorted from blood, taken in a trial of the OX40 agonist ivuxolimab. The receptors were sampled from an adult with an advanced solid tumor such as melanoma, head and neck, liver or kidney cancer.

J is TRBJ2-1 and V is TRBV9, with D tentatively TRBD1 (6 bases). Germline CDR1 and CDR2: SGDLS and YYNGEE. Between the trimmed V and J ends, which lost 0 bases and 4 bases, there was a span of 17 bases. This CDR3 spans 17 amino acids. CDR3 loop: CASSVAQGRGGYNEQFF. In DNA, the CDR3 is TGTGCCAGCAGCGTAGCGCAGGGAAGAGGGGGTTACAATGAGCAGTTCTTC.

This chain uses TRBV28 with TRBJ1-2, with D unclear. The ends were cut back, 5 bases at V and 7 bases at J, with 20 bases in the middle. The CDR3 runs 15 residues. Germline V gives CDR1 MDHEN, CDR2 SYDVKM. The CDR3 reads CASSPHRGRESGYTF. The CDR3 nucleotides are TGTGCCAGCAGTCCCCACCGCGGGCGGGAGAGTGGCTACACCTTC.

The genes are TRBV6-5 and TRBJ1-3; 10 bases line up with TRBD1. Germline V gene data show CDR1 as MNHEY and CDR2 as SVGAGI. The CDR3 totals 14 residues. J lost 1 base, V lost 6 bases, and 0 bases had no gene match. The CDR3 loop reads CASRDRGSGNTIYF. The CDR3 DNA reads TGTGCCAGCAGGGACAGGGGGTCTGGAAACACCATATATTTT.

This chain links TRBV5-6 with TRBJ2-6; D not resolved. The CDR3 has 14 residues. In germline, CDR1 is SGHDT, CDR2 YYEEEE. Between the trimmed V and J ends, which lost 4 bases and 3 bases, there was a span of 8 bases. CDR3 coding DNA: TGTGCCAGCAGCCCCTTGGATGGGGCCAACGTCCTGACTTTC. Translating it yields CASSPLDGANVLTF.

The rearrangement uses TRBV19 and TRBJ1-4; no clear D. In germline, CDR1 is LNHDA, CDR2 SQIVND (reference sequence). The CDR3 totals 13 residues. Trimming stripped 10 bases from V and 8 bases from J, with 17 bases between. This chain's CDR3 is CATRKASGEKLFF. The CDR3 coding sequence is TGTGCCACCCGGAAGGCCTCCGGGGAAAAACTGTTTTTT. Together with reference TRBV19 and TRBJ1-4, the CDR3 gives the full variable domain: DGGITQSPKYLFRKEGQNVTLSCEQNLNHDAMYWYRQDPGQGLRLIYYSQIVNDFQKGDIAEGYSVSREKKESFPLTVTSAQKNPTAFYLCATRKASGEKLFFGSGTQLSVL.

The chain joins TRBV2 to TRBJ1-2; 7 positions agree with TRBD1. The CDR3 has 12 residues. After removal of 4 bases from V and 7 bases from J, the junction contained 3 bases not matched to a gene. CDR1 is SNHLY and CDR2 is FYNNEI in the germline V gene. For the CDR3, the DNA is TGTGCCAGCAGTGTCAGGGGGGCTGGCTACACCTTC. Residues: CASSVRGAGYTF.

The J gene is TRBJ2-2, the V gene TRBV5-1; TRBD2 aligns across 7 bases. V lost 3 bases, J lost 4 bases, and 6 bases stayed unmatched. The germline V gene encodes CDR1 SGHRS and CDR2 YFSETQ. This CDR3 region has 15 residues. CDR3 sequence reads: CASSSGGSFTGELFF. The CDR3 DNA is TGCGCCAGCAGCTCGGGGGGTAGCTTCACCGGGGAGCTGTTTTTT.

This clone was seen more than once but under ten times. This chain uses TRBV1 with TRBJ1-6. TRBV1 is a known pseudogene. There are 17 residues in the CDR3. Here the CDR3 DNA reads TGCACCAGACAAGGGCCCTGCACGGAATCCTATAATTCACCCCTCCACTTT. Residues: CTRQGPCTESYNSPLHF.

This clone was picked up one time. In DNA, the CDR3 is TGTGCCAGTAGTATAGGAACAACGGGCTACGAGCAGTACTTC. Amino acid sequence: CASSIGTTGYEQYF. The rearrangement joins TRBV19 to TRBJ2-7, with unresolved D. The V gene's germline CDR1 is LNHDA and CDR2 SQIVND (reference sequence). The CDR3 is made up of 14 amino acids. V was cut by 1 base and J by 3 bases, with 10 bases left in between.

This clone was observed once. The gene calls are TRBV29-1 and TRBJ2-3, with D tentatively TRBD1 or TRBD2 (5 bases each). V shed 7 bases and J shed 3 bases, with 14 bases lying between them. Germline assignment: CDR1 SQVTM and CDR2 ANQGSEA. CDR3 length: 13 amino acids. In DNA, the CDR3 is TGCAGCGCTTGGGACCAGACAACAGATACGCAGTATTTT. It encodes CSAWDQTTDTQYF.

There are a few counts of this clone. The DNA of the CDR3 is TGTGCCAGCAGCTTAGTAGGCGGGAAATTGGCCGGGGAGCTGTTTTTT. Amino acids: CASSLVGGKLAGELFF. This chain links TRBV7-6 with TRBJ2-2, with a tentative D call TRBD2 (6 bases). Germline V gene data show CDR1 as SGHVS and CDR2 as FNYEAQ. Trimming left V 1 base short and J 6 bases short, with 15 bases between. This CDR3 contains 16 residues. Full variable domain (rest looked up from reference TRBV7-6 and TRBJ2-2): GAGVSQSPRYKVTKRGQDVALRCDPISGHVSLYWYRQALGQGPEFLTYFNYEAQQDKSGLPNDRFSAERPEGSISTLTIQRTEQRDSAMYRCASSLVGGKLAGELFFGEGSRLTVL.

The chain has TRBV30 and TRBJ1-5, with unresolved D. The CDR3 length is 14 residues. Germline V gives CDR1 GTSNPN, CDR2 SVGIG (reference sequence). Trimming took 2 bases from V and 0 from J, leaving 8 bases between them. CDR3 loop: CAWSTLSSNQPQHF. The CDR3 DNA reads as TGTGCCTGGAGTACCCTAAGTAGCAATCAGCCCCAGCATTTT.

This chain uses TRBV10-2 with TRBJ2-3, with D perhaps matching TRBD2 (6 bases). CDR3 length equals 15 residues. Trimming removed 4 bases at V and 2 bases at J, with 13 bases between. CDR1 is WSHSY, CDR2 SAAADI, per germline. The DNA for the CDR3 is TGCGCCAGCAGTGTGGAGGGTCGTTCCACAGATACGCAGTATTTT. The encoded protein is CASSVEGRSTDTQYF.

CDR3 bases: TGTGCCAGCAGCTTCCGGACTAGCGGGGGTATCTACGAGCAGTACTTC. Its protein is CASSFRTSGGIYEQYF. This chain uses TRBV7-2 with TRBJ2-7, with 13 bases identical to TRBD2. The CDR3 consists of 16 residues. With V trimmed by 3 bases and J by 3 bases, 5 bases remained unmatched. Germline V gene data show CDR1 as SGHTA and CDR2 as FQGNSA.

This clone was counted between two and nine times. The genes are TRBV7-2 and TRBJ2-7; TRBD2 matches at 7 bases. The CDR3 is made up of 16 amino acids. Germline CDR1 is SGHTA and CDR2 is FQGNSA. The ends lost 3 bases at V and 0 bases at J; junction bases unmatched: 8. The CDR3 nucleotides are TGTGCCAGCAGCTTCCAAAGCGGGGAGAGCTCCTACGAGCAGTACTTC. Translating gives CASSFQSGESSYEQYF.

In its sample, this clone was seen once. The chain uses TRBV6-5 and TRBJ2-7; TRBD1 matches at 9 bases. Germline assignment: CDR1 MNHEY and CDR2 SVGAGI. After removal of 5 bases from V and 2 bases from J, the junction contained 4 bases not matched to a gene. The CDR3 sequence is 14 residues long. CDR3 sequence reads: CASSPTGGTYEQYF. As DNA, the CDR3 is TGTGCCAGCAGTCCGACAGGGGGTACCTACGAGCAGTACTTC.

CDR3 sequence (DNA): TGCAGCGTTGAAGCGGACGGTGATGGCTACACCTTC. Its translation is CSVEADGDGYTF. The rearrangement uses TRBV29-1 and TRBJ1-2; D unresolved. The V gene lost 1 base and the J gene lost 6 bases, with 9 bases spanning the gap. The germline gives CDR1 SQVTM, CDR2 ANQGSEA. The CDR3 contains 12 residues.

This chain connects TRBV5-1 to TRBJ1-3, with D unclear. Trimming shortened V by 5 bases and J by 10 bases, and 19 bases separated the two germline ends. This CDR3 is built from 14 residues. Germline V lookup: CDR1 SGHRS, CDR2 YFSETQ. The DNA of the CDR3 is TGCGCCAGCAGGGGGAGCACCTCTGATTTTACCATATATTTT. Translating it yields CASRGSTSDFTIYF.

The rearrangement links TRBV28 to TRBJ2-7; D gene unclear. CDR1 MDHEN and CDR2 SYDVKM come from the germline V gene. Trimming stripped 5 bases from V and 0 bases from J, with 11 bases between. The CDR3 runs to 14 residues. DNA for the CDR3: TGTGCCAGCAGTGCCCCATTCAGCTCCTACGAGCAGTACTTC. It yields the protein CASSAPFSSYEQYF.

This chain links TRBV27 with TRBJ2-3; maybe TRBD1 (6 bases). The CDR3 runs to 16 residues. Trimming left V 5 bases short and J 1 base short, with 16 bases between. Germline assignment: CDR1 MNHEY and CDR2 SMNVEV (reference sequence). This chain's CDR3 is CASSIETGYGTDTQYF. In nucleotides, the CDR3 is TGTGCCAGCAGTATAGAAACAGGGTACGGCACAGATACGCAGTATTTT.

V is TRBV6-5 and J is TRBJ1-5, with D possibly TRBD1 on 6 matching bases. Trimming took off 5 bases at V and 7 bases at J, with 15 bases between the two ends. This CDR3 is built from 14 residues. CDR1 MNHEY and CDR2 SVGAGI come from the germline V gene. CDR3 region: CASSEFNRVQPQHF. CDR3 coding DNA: TGTGCCAGCAGTGAATTTAACAGGGTACAGCCCCAGCATTTT.

V and J are TRBV2 and TRBJ1-5; D is unclear. The germline V gene encodes CDR1 SNHLY and CDR2 FYNNEI. This CDR3 comprises 12 residues. Trimming took off 7 bases at V and 5 bases at J, with 9 bases between the two ends. The CDR3 nucleotides are TGTGCCAGCAATTGGGATGATCAGCCCCAGCATTTT. Protein product: CASNWDDQPQHF. Complete variable domain (other parts from reference TRBV2 and TRBJ1-5): EPEVTQTPSHQVTQMGQEVILRCVPISNHLYFYWYRQILGQKVEFLVSFYNNEISEKSEIFDDQFSVERPDGSNFTLKIRSTKLEDSAMYFCASNWDDQPQHFGDGTRLSIL.

The rearrangement uses TRBV29-1 and TRBJ1-4; D remains ambiguous. Per the germline V gene, CDR1 is SQVTM and CDR2 is ANQGSEA. CDR3 length: 12 residues. V was pared by 7 bases and J by 0 bases, with 6 bases between. CDR3 residues: CSASATNEKLFF. DNA of the CDR3: TGCAGCGCAAGCGCAACTAATGAAAAACTGTTTTTT.

This chain links TRBV6-5 with TRBJ2-7; 7 bases align to TRBD2. In germline, CDR1 is MNHEY, CDR2 SVGAGI. The CDR3 totals 15 residues. The junction had 11 bases not matched to a gene; V was cut back by 0 bases and J by 9 bases. The CDR3 protein is CASSYSSSGTLGQYF. In DNA form, the CDR3 reads TGTGCCAGCAGTTACTCGTCTAGCGGCACTTTGGGGCAGTACTTC.

The CDR3 coding sequence is TGTGCCAGCAGCTTAGCGGACGGCGAGCAGTACTTC. Translated: CASSLADGEQYF. The chain has TRBV11-3 and TRBJ2-7, with unresolved D. Germline-derived CDR1 and CDR2 are SGHNT and YENEEA. The CDR3 is made up of 12 amino acids. Trimming stripped 1 base from V and 6 bases from J, with 7 bases between.

The genes are TRBV6-1 and TRBJ1-1; D remains unclear. The germline V gene encodes CDR1 MNHNS and CDR2 SASEGT. CDR3 length equals 13 residues. V gave up 4 bases and J gave up 0 bases, with 6 bases separating them. CDR3 sequence reads: CASSARVNTEAFF. CDR3 coding DNA: TGTGCCAGCAGTGCTCGAGTGAACACTGAAGCTTTCTTT.

This clone was detected once. V gene TRBV5-1 combines with J gene TRBJ2-5; 13 bases match TRBD2. The V and J ends lost 3 bases and 4 bases, in that order; junction bases with no gene match: 9. Germline V lookup: CDR1 SGHRS, CDR2 YFSETQ. The CDR3 spans 17 residues. The CDR3 region is CASSSGLAGVYSETQYF. The CDR3 nucleotides are TGCGCCAGCAGCTCCGGACTAGCGGGGGTTTACTCAGAGACCCAGTACTTC.

About this clone itself: Other DNA sequences within the sample encode an identical CDR3. The rearrangement uses TRBV7-2 and TRBJ1-5; the match to TRBD1 covers 8 bases. CDR3 size: 14 residues. V shed 5 bases, J shed 7 bases, and the junction held 7 bases outside the gene matches. Germline values: CDR1 SGHTA, CDR2 FQGNSA. Here the CDR3 reads CASSPGQGGQPQHF. The CDR3, as DNA: TGTGCCAGCAGCCCAGGACAGGGAGGACAGCCCCAGCATTTT.

This sequence joins TRBV2 and TRBJ2-1; 14 bases fit TRBD2. After removal of 5 bases from V and 1 base from J, the junction contained 10 bases not matched to a gene. The CDR3 runs to 19 residues. Germline V lookup: CDR1 SNHLY, CDR2 FYNNEI. The CDR3 sequence is CASSWPGTSGRMSYNEQFF. Here the CDR3 DNA reads TGTGCCAGCAGTTGGCCGGGGACTAGCGGGAGAATGTCCTACAATGAGCAGTTCTTC. The full variable domain, with the rest looked up from reference TRBV2 and TRBJ2-1, is EPEVTQTPSHQVTQMGQEVILRCVPISNHLYFYWYRQILGQKVEFLVSFYNNEISEKSEIFDDQFSVERPDGSNFTLKIRSTKLEDSAMYFCASSWPGTSGRMSYNEQFFGPGTRLTVL.